Each of the 8 T cell receptor beta chains below was sequenced from the same sample in a study of blood T cell repertoires in COVID-19. Sequenced by immunoSEQ multiplex PCR; TCRdb stores in-frame clones only, minus some. The sample consists of 250,000 to 300,000 clones, around 81% of them appearing once. The sample comprised peripheral blood. Receptor source: a woman aged 55-70 years with active or convalescent COVID-19.

The J gene is TRBJ1-5, the V gene TRBV5-5; 8 nucleotides align to TRBD1. With 1 base clipped from V and 4 bases from J, the junction kept 1 base outside the gene matches. Germline CDR1 is SGHKS and CDR2 is YYEKEE (reference sequence). This CDR3 region has 14 residues. The CDR3 is CASSLTGGNQPQHF. The CDR3 nucleotides read TGTGCCAGCAGCTTGACAGGGGGAAATCAGCCCCAGCATTTT.

J is TRBJ2-7 and V is TRBV11-2; D possibly corresponds to TRBD1 (6 bases). This CDR3 is built from 16 residues. V lost 1 base, J lost 3 bases, and 16 bases lay in between. Germline-derived CDR1 and CDR2 are SGHAT and FQNNGV. CDR3 sequence: CASSLGGGSWGYEQYF. The CDR3 nucleotides read TGTGCCAGCAGCTTAGGAGGGGGTAGTTGGGGCTACGAGCAGTACTTC.

This clone appeared once. This chain joins TRBV2 and TRBJ1-5, with D perhaps matching TRBD1 (6 bases). The CDR3 consists of 17 residues. Per the germline V gene, CDR1 is SNHLY and CDR2 is FYNNEI. The ends were cut back, 3 bases at V and 7 bases at J, with 22 bases in the middle. CDR3 nucleotides: TGTGCCAGCAGTGATGCGCAGGGAGGGGGGACGGGGCAGCCCCAGCATTTT. Protein sequence: CASSDAQGGGTGQPQHF.

This rearrangement joins TRBV6-4 to TRBJ2-3, with D tentatively TRBD2 (6 bases). Germline CDR1 reads MRHNA; CDR2 reads SNTAGT. The V end lost 3 bases, the J end lost 4 bases, and 8 bases lay between the germline ends. This CDR3 region has 13 residues. The CDR3 reads CASSERGADTQYF. The CDR3 coding sequence is TGTGCCAGCAGTGAACGCGGGGCAGATACGCAGTATTTT.

The rearrangement joins TRBV11-3 to TRBJ2-1; 8 bases are a match to TRBD1. V shed 2 bases and J 2 bases; nucleotides not matched to a gene: 2. The CDR3 spans 15 residues. Looked up from germline, CDR1 is SGHNT and CDR2 is YENEEA. CDR3 residues: CASSLKQGAYNEQFF. CDR3 coding DNA: TGTGCCAGCAGCTTAAAACAGGGGGCCTACAATGAGCAGTTCTTC.

The rearrangement links TRBV6-6 to TRBJ1-4; weak D call: TRBD1 (5 bases). Deletions cut 9 bases from V and 5 bases from J, with 16 bases between. CDR3 length: 14 amino acids. CDR1 MNHNY and CDR2 SVGAGI come from the germline V gene (reference sequence). CDR3 sequence: CASKAGASNEKLFF. CDR3 nucleotides: TGTGCCAGTAAAGCTGGGGCCTCCAATGAAAAACTGTTTTTT.

The chain couples TRBV6-1 to TRBJ2-7; maybe TRBD2 (5 bases). Trimming removed 4 bases at V and 7 bases at J, with 5 bases between. The CDR3 extends over 10 amino acids. The germline V gene encodes CDR1 MNHNS and CDR2 SASEGT. CDR3 region: CASSGGEQYF. The CDR3 bases are TGTGCCAGCAGTGGAGGGGAGCAGTACTTC.

The J gene is TRBJ1-4, the V gene TRBV7-9, with TRBD1 as a possible D gene (6 bases). The V end was cut by 5 bases, the J end by 5 bases, with 18 bases between. The CDR3 runs to 16 residues. The V gene's germline CDR1 is SEHNR and CDR2 FQNEAQ (reference sequence). CDR3 DNA sequence: TGTGCCAGCAGCCTAAATACCGGGACACTGAATGAAAAACTGTTTTTT. Encoded protein: CASSLNTGTLNEKLFF.